The 17 T cell receptor beta chains presented below share a single source sample, sequenced in a study of naive and memory T cell subsets. As for treatment: skin biopsy from PPD injection site in Mantoux-positive individual. An oligonucleotide containing a UMI was ligated to the 3' end of TCR cDNA. The SP2 primer and nested alpha and beta constant region primers amplified ligated cDNA in four rounds. TCRdb reanalysed the UMI-ligation and nested PCR reads using MiXCR and keeps one entry per CDR3 protein. The repertoire holds 25,000 to 35,000 distinct CDR3 sequences, with under 8.5% as singletons. The sequencing here drew on skin, taken from a tuberculin skin test site. The receptor set was obtained from an adult in good health.

This clonotype was seen repeatedly, ten times or more. Written as DNA, the CDR3 is TGCGCCAGCAGCGTCCGCCCGCAGGAGGGGCCCCAAGAGACCCAGTACTTC. Translated: CASSVRPQEGPQETQYF. The chain employs TRBV5-1 and TRBJ2-5, with D tentatively TRBD2 (6 bases). V lost 4 bases and J lost 1, with 20 bases in between. This CDR3 spans 17 amino acids. Germline loops: CDR1 SGHRS, CDR2 YFSETQ.

This clonotype was counted many times. The chain has TRBV2 and TRBJ2-3; D is perhaps TRBD1 (5 bases). Trimming cost V 8 bases and J 5 bases, with 5 bases left between them. Germline lookup yields CDR1 SNHLY and CDR2 FYNNEI. The CDR3 consists of 10 residues. CDR3 protein: CASGQDTQYF. The CDR3 region has the DNA TGTGCCAGCGGACAAGATACGCAGTATTTT.

This clonotype was seen repeatedly, ten times or more. CDR3 nucleotides: TGTGCCAGCAGCCCCCCTTCCACCTACGAGCAGTACTTC. Residues: CASSPPSTYEQYF. The chain couples TRBV3-1 to TRBJ2-7, with D unclear. Trimming removed 4 bases at V and 2 bases at J, with 9 bases between. This CDR3 contains 13 residues. Looked up from germline, CDR1 is LGHDT and CDR2 is YNNKEL (reference sequence).

This clonotype showed up many times. The chain uses TRBV27 and TRBJ1-1; D remains ambiguous. Germline CDR1 is MNHEY and CDR2 is SMNVEV (reference sequence). Trimming took 8 bases from V and 1 from J, leaving 5 bases between them. The CDR3 spans 11 residues. This chain's CDR3 is CASHRNTEAFF. The DNA of the CDR3 is TGTGCCAGCCACAGGAACACTGAAGCTTTCTTT.

In regard to this clonotype: This may be a read error: a much more frequent sequence differs by one nucleotide. The V call is TRBV28, the J call TRBJ2-1, with D unclear. Germline CDR1 MDHEN, CDR2 SYDVKM. This CDR3 comprises 10 residues. V lost 8 bases and J 10 bases, leaving 9 bases between the germline ends. The CDR3 region has the DNA TGTGCCAGCCGACAACTAGAGCAGTTCTTC. This sequence encodes CASRQLEQFF.

This clonotype was seen many times. The V call is TRBV7-9, the J call TRBJ2-7; TRBD2 matches 10 bases. In germline, CDR1 is SEHNR, CDR2 FQNEAQ (reference sequence). Trimming removed 2 bases from V and 4 bases from J; junction bases left unmatched: 8. CDR3 length equals 16 residues. Here the CDR3 reads CASSLPSAGGPYEQYF. The CDR3 DNA sequence: TGTGCCAGCAGCTTACCCTCAGCGGGGGGGCCTTACGAGCAGTACTTC.

This clonotype was seen ten or more times. The CDR3 DNA is TGCAGCGTTGATGAAACTGAAGCTTTCTTT. It specifies CSVDETEAFF. The rearrangement links TRBV29-1 to TRBJ1-1; D is ambiguous. CDR1 is SQVTM, CDR2 ANQGSEA, per germline. This CDR3 region has 10 residues. Trimming took 3 bases from V and 5 from J, leaving 4 bases between them.

Turning to this clonotype: This may be a read error: a much more frequent sequence differs by one nucleotide. The rearrangement uses TRBV12-3 or TRBV12-4 and TRBJ2-7, with 8 bases lining up with TRBD2. J was trimmed by 1 base and V by 5 bases; bases with no gene match: 7. The CDR3 consists of 15 residues. In DNA, the CDR3 is TGTGCCAGCAGTGAAACGGGACTAGGTTCCTACGAGCAGTACTTC. Amino acids: CASSETGLGSYEQYF.

This clonotype was counted between two and nine times. V gene TRBV19 combines with J gene TRBJ1-5, with D hard to call. V gave up 0 bases and J gave up 11 bases, with 14 bases separating them. This CDR3 comprises 14 residues. Germline V gives CDR1 LNHDA, CDR2 SQIVND (reference sequence). CDR3 nucleotides: TGTGCCAGTAGTATAGAGAGGCGGCTGATAGCCCAGCATTTT. Its translation: CASSIERRLIAQHF.

This clonotype was observed a handful of times. The V gene is TRBV4-1, the J gene TRBJ1-2; D call uncertain. This CDR3 contains 14 residues. Trimming left V 4 bases short and J 4 bases short, with 13 bases between. Looked up from germline, CDR1 is MGHRA and CDR2 is YSYEKL. In DNA, the CDR3 is TGCGCCAGCAGCCCTGGTCGCCGGCGCTATGGCTACACCTTC. Protein product: CASSPGRRRYGYTF.

This clonotype has at least ten counts. The gene calls are TRBV21-1 and TRBJ2-3; the table gives TRBD1 as D, unverified against the DNA. TRBV21-1 is assigned pseudogene status. The length of the CDR3 is 15 residues. This chain's CDR3 is CASRDRHSSTDTQYF. The CDR3 DNA is TGTGCCAGCAGGGACAGGCACTCCAGCACAGATACGCAGTATTTT.

This clonotype showed up many times. V and J are TRBV21-1 and TRBJ2-3; TRBD1 is the table's D call, not checked against the DNA. TRBV21-1 is recorded as a pseudogene. The CDR3 length is 15 residues. The CDR3 nucleotides read TGTGCCAGCAGCAGCCACCGGGTCAGCACAGATACGCAGTATTTT. Its translation is CASSSHRVSTDTQYF.

This clonotype was found many times. The CDR3 loop is CSATRGELNYGYTF. CDR3 sequence (DNA): TGCAGTGCTACCAGGGGGGAACTTAACTATGGCTACACCTTC. The chain recombines TRBV20-1 with TRBJ1-2; 7 bases agree with TRBD1. Germline V gene sequence: CDR1 DFQATT, CDR2 SNEGSKA (reference sequence). CDR3 length equals 14 residues. V shed 4 bases and J 1 base; nucleotides not matched to a gene: 6.

The gene calls are TRBV12-3 or TRBV12-4 and TRBJ2-3, with TRBD1 as a possible D gene (6 bases). The CDR3 is made up of 12 amino acids. Trimming left V 11 bases short and J 4 bases short, with 13 bases between. CDR3 in DNA: TGTGCCGACTATGGGGGCTCAGATACGCAGTATTTT. Encoded protein: CADYGGSDTQYF.

The genes are TRBV5-5 and TRBJ2-1, with 8 nucleotides matching TRBD2. The CDR3 extends over 16 amino acids. Trimming cost V 0 bases and J 1 base; bases outside gene matches: 3. The germline V gene has CDR1 SGHKS and CDR2 YYEKEE (reference sequence). The CDR3, as DNA: TGTGCCAGCAGCTTGGGTCCTAGCGGGTCCTACAATGAGCAGTTCTTC. This sequence encodes CASSLGPSGSYNEQFF.

J is TRBJ1-1 and V is TRBV2; unclear D gene. Trimming took off 2 bases at V and 4 bases at J, with 17 bases between the two ends. The CDR3 totals 16 residues. The germline V gene has CDR1 SNHLY and CDR2 FYNNEI. The CDR3 spells CASSEPLRRSSTEAFF. The CDR3 coding sequence is TGTGCCAGCAGTGAACCGCTTAGGCGTTCCAGCACTGAAGCTTTCTTT.

J is TRBJ2-5 and V is TRBV10-2, with 11 bases that match TRBD1. Germline CDR1 and CDR2: WSHSY and SAAADI. The V gene end was trimmed by 5 bases and the J gene end by 6 bases; junction bases not matched to a gene: 5. The CDR3 covers 14 residues. The CDR3 DNA sequence: TGCGCCAGCAGTCCGGGACAGGGGGGAAAGACCCAGTACTTC. Protein sequence: CASSPGQGGKTQYF.